This T cell receptor beta chain was sequenced during a study of shared clonotypes between healthy human individuals. Findings and caveats of the study: It was the few donors that limited the genetic and exposure-history diversity represented.

V shed 6 bases and J 1 base; nucleotides not matched to a gene: 1. In germline, CDR1 is SEHNR, CDR2 FQNEAQ (reference sequence). The CDR3 runs 14 residues. In the case of this clone: Its target is not known.

Produced via immunoSEQ multiplex PCR; TCRdb's table is partial and in-frame only. The sample shows over 95,000 clones, 68% of them seen only once. The rearrangement links TRBV7-9 to TRBJ2-5; 11 bases agree with TRBD2. Sequenced sample: memory CD8+ T cells sorted from blood. Subset in this sample: CD45RO+ cells pooled with CCR7-negative TemRA cells. This TCR was recovered from a woman aged 25-40 years in good health. The CDR3 region is CASSLAGGQETQYF. CDR3 DNA: TGTGCCAGCAGTCTAGCGGGAGGCCAAGAGACCCAGTACTTC.